This T cell receptor (beta chain) emerged from a study of monozygotic twins with inflammatory bowel disease (dated by TCRdb to the late 2010s). General notes on the study: The complete study included roughly 30 monozygotic twin pairs: 19 IBD-discordant Danish pairs and nine German pairs, of which four were IBD-concordant and five were IBD-discordant. Disease-associated traits were sought mainly through comparisons between IBD patients and their genetically identical healthy co-twins within discordant pairs. Each individual had, on average, about 151 000 unique TCRalpha sequences and 181 000 unique TCRbeta sequences available for analysis.

From each donor, an approximately 2.4 ml peripheral blood sample was collected into PAXgene tubes and kept at -80 degrees C. Without any T cell sorting, total RNA was extracted from whole blood using the PAXgene blood miRNA kit on an automated QIAcube. Peripheral blood from monozygotic twin pairs, either concordant or discordant for inflammatory bowel disease, underwent deep TCRalpha and TCRbeta repertoire profiling that used unique molecular barcoding. Smoking habits were recorded for all twin pairs, and individuals were classified as current, former or never smokers. The library was built by means of 5' RACE. For each TCR library, roughly 3,600 ng of total RNA was used. For each sample, cDNA was synthesized in eight separate reactions using SMARTScribe reverse transcriptase. Unique molecular identifiers containing a 6-nucleotide sample barcode were introduced through template switching during cDNA synthesis. Amplification of TCRalpha and TCRbeta cDNA involved two nested PCRs of about 15 and 9 cycles, and each PCR was followed by bead purification. Before amplification, cDNA was treated with uracil DNA-glycosylase and purified using the QIAquick PCR purification kit. The second PCR added Illumina TruSeq-compatible adapters along with sample-specific barcodes. TapeStation and Qubit were used to check library quality and concentration, and 5 ng of each library was pooled. Pooled libraries were sequenced on an Illumina HiSeq2500 single-index Rapid Run with 2 x 100 bp reads and custom sequencing primers. Per the original workflow: MiGEC version 1.2.6 was used for UMI-based consensus assembly, which corrected PCR and sequencing errors. MiXCR version 2.1.1 was used to carry out V(D)J alignment, clonotype assembly and CDR3 extraction. To normalise gene usage, clonotype sharing and MAIT/NKT TCR abundance, the top 1000, 10 000 and 20 000 clonotypes in each sample were analysed. Diversity was computed as the inverse Simpson index with the vegan R package after downsampling to 27 000 UMIs. Paired Mann-Whitney U tests were applied to discordant twin pairs, and Benjamini-Hochberg correction was used for multiple testing. The reads, reprocessed by TCRdb, yield one row per CDR3 protein sequence and no DNA. TCRdb, not the original authors, processed these V and J calls. For this sample, the table gives about 170,000 distinct CDR3 sequences. The ten largest clones take up approximately 2.8% of the sample.

The study at large found these results: The results gave no support for a single strong signal or clonotype linked to IBD. Distinction between different T cell subtypes could not be achieved in the analysis. Repertoire similarity did not differ between concordant and discordant twins, possibly due to limited statistical power. Fewer clonotypes were shared with other individuals by IBD patients than by healthy twins, most markedly in patients showing signs of disease activity. Measured by the inverse Simpson index, TCRbeta repertoire diversity was lower in IBD patients than in their healthy co-twins. Differing immunosuppressive treatments among patients may have added background noise and inter-individual variability to the repertoires.

For CDR1 and CDR2, the germline V gene lists SGHRS and YFSETQ. Its CDR3 holds 13 amino acids, cysteine through phenylalanine. Only the protein sequence is given. Comment on this clonotype: Its antigen target is currently unknown.

Recombination linked TRBV5-1 to TRBJ2-2. Specimen: blood. This TCR came from a human donor with ulcerative colitis or Crohn's disease, or a healthy co-twin of an affected twin (not recorded which). The CDR3 loop reads CASSPVSTGELFF.